Listed below are T cell receptor beta chains from one sample, sequenced in a study of T cell responses to AZD1222 COVID-19 vaccine. Sequenced by immunoSEQ multiplex PCR; TCRdb stores in-frame clones only, minus some. The table has roughly 140,000 clones, about 91% seen once. This specimen consisted of peripheral blood, obtained on day 0 of AZD1222 vaccination. These receptors were obtained from an adult in good health. Both conserved end residues are part of each CDR3. A D gene is named only where the DNA matches it firmly. Some rows have no size entry. The others give once, few or many, or a class for an expanded clone.

. | TRBJ1-4 | . | TRBV28 | CASSRRISSNEKLFF | TGTGCCAGCAGTAGAAGGATCTCTTCTAATGAAAAACTGTTTTTT
once | TRBJ2-7 | . | TRBV19 | CASSIRLGQRSYEQYF | TGTGCCAGTAGTATTCGACTCGGACAACGGAGCTACGAGCAGTACTTC
. | TRBJ1-1 | . | TRBV5-4 | CASSSARGVLNTEAFF | TGTGCCAGCAGCTCGGCGCGAGGGGTCTTGAACACTGAAGCTTTCTTT
once | TRBJ2-1 | TRBD1 | TRBV20-1 | CSASVTGAYNEQFF | TGCAGTGCTAGTGTCACAGGGGCCTACAATGAGCAGTTCTTC
. | TRBJ2-1 | . | TRBV5-1 | CASSLEQAHSYNEQFF | TGCGCCAGCAGCTTGGAGCAGGCCCACTCCTACAATGAGCAGTTCTTC
. | TRBJ2-5 | TRBD2 | TRBV5-1 | CASSPGTLAGGVQETQYF | TGCGCCAGCAGCCCAGGGACCCTAGCGGGAGGGGTCCAAGAGACCCAGTACTTC
. | TRBJ1-2 | . | TRBV7-9 | CASTPGGGYTF | TGTGCCAGCACCCCCGGAGGTGGCTACACCTTC
. | TRBJ2-7 | . | TRBV10-3 | CAISEIGEQYF | TGTGCCATCAGTGAAATAGGCGAGCAGTACTTC
. | TRBJ2-1 | . | TRBV5-1 | CASSLDKLSYNEQFF | TGCGCCAGCAGCTTGGACAAACTCTCCTACAATGAGCAGTTCTTC
. | TRBJ1-2 | TRBD1 | TRBV15 | CATRRGRGGYTF | TGTGCCACCAGGAGGGGGCGCGGGGGCTACACCTTC
. | TRBJ2-3 | TRBD1 | TRBV11-2 | CASSSARGLQVTQYF | TGTGCCAGCAGCTCGGCTAGGGGGCTCCAGGTTACGCAGTATTTT
. | TRBJ2-1 | . | TRBV19 | CASSTRSAGFHEQFF | TGTGCCAGTAGTACCCGCTCGGCAGGGTTCCATGAGCAGTTCTTC
. | TRBJ1-1 | . | TRBV7-6 | CASSSGSGGWTEAFF | TGTGCCAGCAGCTCTGGATCGGGAGGATGGACTGAAGCTTTCTTT
. | TRBJ2-3 | TRBD2 | TRBV11-2 | CASSLWGSGRAGDTQYF | TGTGCCAGCAGCTTATGGGGTAGCGGGAGGGCGGGGGATACGCAGTATTTT
. | TRBJ1-4 | . | TRBV5-4 | CASSHTDSEKLFF | TGTGCCAGCAGCCACACGGACTCTGAAAAACTGTTTTTT
. | TRBJ2-5 | TRBD2 | TRBV7-3 | CASSLGAGGPETQYF | TGTGCCAGCAGCCTCGGCGCGGGAGGGCCTGAGACCCAGTACTTC
. | TRBJ1-5 | . | TRBV7-8 | CASSLRSKQGKDQPQHF | TGTGCCAGCAGCTTAAGGAGCAAACAGGGAAAGGATCAGCCCCAGCATTTT
. | TRBJ1-1 | TRBD1 | TRBV2 | CASSEDRGSEAFF | TGTGCCAGCAGTGAAGACAGGGGGTCTGAAGCTTTCTTT
once | TRBJ1-5 | TRBD1 | TRBV7-2 | CASSLRGDRAHQPQHF | TGTGCCAGCAGCTTACGAGGGGACAGGGCGCATCAGCCCCAGCATTTT
. | TRBJ1-5 | . | TRBV27 | CASSLSKAGNQPQHF | TGTGCCAGCAGTTTATCGAAGGCGGGAAATCAGCCCCAGCATTTT
. | TRBJ2-1 | . | TRBV24-1 | CATSGVRDSYNEQFF | TGTGCCACCAGTGGTGTCCGGGACTCCTACAATGAGCAGTTCTTC
. | TRBJ2-1 | . | TRBV6-5 | CANNPSPTKQFF | TGTGCCAACAACCCATCGCCCACGAAGCAGTTCTTC
. | TRBJ2-7 | TRBD1 | TRBV27 | CASSWRSTGGYEQYF | TGTGCCAGCAGTTGGAGATCCACAGGGGGCTACGAGCAGTACTTC
. | TRBJ2-3 | . | TRBV27 | CASGLSSSVKDTQYF | TGTGCCAGCGGTCTATCTTCTAGCGTTAAAGATACGCAGTATTTT